The next 4 T cell receptor beta chains were all read from a single sample in a study of T cell clonotyping in hematopoietic cell transplantation (dated by TCRdb to the early 2020s). The time point label corresponds to: 100 days after allo-HCT. Libraries were prepared through the immunoSEQ multiplex PCR assay. What TCRdb holds here is the immuneACCESS table cut down to in-frame rearrangements. Part of the clones is not present; checked against another copy, under half of the missing clones reflect an unresolved V gene, and the others are unexplained. This sample holds 15,000 to 20,000 clones; over 75% were observed only once. Of the sample, more than 3.5% is held by the ten largest clones. Sample: PBMCs, taken 100 days after allogeneic stem cell transplant. The receptors derive from a male patient aged 55-69 years who had an allogeneic stem cell transplant from a related donor, so the T cells may come from the graft donor. Some clones in this sample may be carry-over from other donors' samples.

The chain recombines TRBV13 with TRBJ2-6, with no clear D. CDR3 size: 15 residues. Trimming left V 4 bases short and J 4 bases short, with 11 bases between. CDR1 is PRHDT, CDR2 FYEKMQ, per germline (reference sequence). CDR3 in DNA: TGTGCCAGCAGCTCTATTACCTCAGGGGCCAACGTCCTGACTTTC. Amino acid sequence: CASSSITSGANVLTF.

The rearrangement uses TRBV19 and TRBJ1-2; 7 nucleotides align to TRBD1. The CDR3 is 16 amino acids. After removal of 0 bases from V and 4 bases from J, the junction contained 8 bases not matched to a gene. Germline CDR1 reads LNHDA; CDR2 reads SQIVND (reference sequence). As DNA, the CDR3 is TGTGCCAGTAGTATAGATCCTTGGACAGGTATCTATGGCTACACCTTC. Its translation is CASSIDPWTGIYGYTF.

The chain joins TRBV2 to TRBJ1-5; 7 bases map to TRBD1. V dropped 6 bases and J dropped 0; count of bases not matched to a gene: 8. This CDR3 spans 16 amino acids. Germline-derived CDR1 and CDR2 are SNHLY and FYNNEI. The CDR3 region is CASSVDRVNSNQPQHF. The CDR3 DNA reads TGTGCCAGCAGCGTTGACAGGGTAAATAGCAATCAGCCCCAGCATTTT.

This chain uses TRBV27 with TRBJ1-2; 7 nucleotides match TRBD1. The CDR3 contains 13 residues. CDR1 is MNHEY, CDR2 SMNVEV, per germline (reference sequence). With 5 bases clipped from V and 2 bases from J, the junction kept 2 bases outside the gene matches. CDR3 residues: CASSRTGNYGYTF. The CDR3, as DNA: TGTGCCAGCAGTCGGACAGGAAACTATGGCTACACCTTC.